The 23 T cell receptor beta chains in this list originate from one sample, sequenced in a study of blood T cell repertoires in COVID-19. Assay used: immunoSEQ multiplex PCR; TCRdb lists only in-frame clones, some missing. This table holds about 140,000 clones, 90% found once. Sequencing was carried out using peripheral blood. These receptor sequences come from a woman aged 80 or over with acute or convalescent COVID-19.

The chain has TRBV10-3 and TRBJ1-3, with a weak D call TRBD1 (5 bases). The CDR3 has 13 amino acids. V was cut by 8 bases and J by 2 bases, with 10 bases left in between. Germline loops: CDR1 ENHRY, CDR2 SYGVKD. The CDR3 DNA sequence: TGTGCCATCCGCTCAGGGACTGGAAACACCATATATTTT. The encoded protein is CAIRSGTGNTIYF.

The gene calls are TRBV7-3 and TRBJ2-1, with D unclear. The V gene's germline CDR1 is SGHTA and CDR2 FQGTGA. The CDR3 is made up of 14 amino acids. V was trimmed by 1 base and J by 9 bases, leaving 13 bases between them. CDR3 nucleotides: TGTGCCAGCAGCTTAAGTCTGGCGGTGGGTGAGCAGTTCTTC. Translation: CASSLSLAVGEQFF.

This clone was recorded a few times. V usage is TRBV2 and J usage is TRBJ1-2; D possibly corresponds to TRBD1 (5 bases). The germline V gene encodes CDR1 SNHLY and CDR2 FYNNEI. The ends were cut back, 9 bases at V and 1 base at J, with 12 bases in the middle. CDR3 size: 13 residues. The CDR3 reads CASSPDSNYGYTF. The CDR3 DNA sequence: TGTGCCAGTAGCCCTGACAGTAACTATGGCTACACCTTC.

This clone has a handful of counts. The rearrangement joins TRBV2 to TRBJ2-2; the D gene is possibly TRBD1 (6 bases). The CDR3 has 14 amino acids. V gave up 6 bases and J gave up 5 bases, with 13 bases separating them. Per germline, CDR1 SNHLY and CDR2 FYNNEI. Written as DNA, the CDR3 is TGTGCCAGCAGGGTCACAGGGAGAACCGGGGAGCTGTTTTTT. Its protein is CASRVTGRTGELFF.

V is TRBV6-5 and J is TRBJ2-2; perhaps TRBD1 as D (5 bases). The V end was cut by 1 base, the J end by 6 bases, with 15 bases between. From germline, CDR1 is MNHEY and CDR2 SVGAGI. This CDR3 spans 16 amino acids. In DNA form, the CDR3 reads TGTGCCAGCAGTTACTTGTCAGGGATCCAGGCCGGGGAGCTGTTTTTT. Its protein product is CASSYLSGIQAGELFF.

The chain recombines TRBV5-6 with TRBJ1-2, with TRBD1 matching over 8 bases. The CDR3 covers 16 residues. The germline V gene has CDR1 SGHDT and CDR2 YYEEEE. The V segment lost 4 bases and the J segment 4 bases; nucleotides outside the gene matches: 12. The CDR3 loop is CASSQVGDRGFYGYTF. In DNA form, the CDR3 reads TGTGCCAGCAGCCAGGTGGGCGACAGGGGCTTCTATGGCTACACCTTC.

The V gene is TRBV3-1 (or the pseudogene TRBV3-2), the J gene TRBJ1-5; D ambiguous. V gave up 4 bases and J gave up 6 bases, with 19 bases separating them. The CDR3 is 16 residues long. Germline-derived CDR1 and CDR2 are LGHDT and YNNKEL (reference sequence). The chain's CDR3 is CASSLGGGPWGQPQHF. In DNA form, the CDR3 reads TGTGCCAGCAGCCTCGGCGGCGGGCCTTGGGGTCAGCCCCAGCATTTT.

The J gene is TRBJ1-1, the V gene TRBV5-1; a possible D gene is TRBD1 (5 bases). The germline CDR1 and CDR2 sequences are SGHRS and YFSETQ. The CDR3 runs to 13 residues. Trimming pared 2 bases from V and 5 bases from J, leaving 10 bases between. CDR3 loop: CASSLQQETEAFF. DNA for the CDR3: TGCGCCAGCAGCTTACAACAGGAAACTGAAGCTTTCTTT.

J is TRBJ1-5 and V is TRBV3-1 (or the pseudogene TRBV3-2); 12 bases map to TRBD1. Trimming removed 3 bases from V and 6 bases from J; junction bases left unmatched: 3. The CDR3 is 15 residues long. Germline V lookup: CDR1 LGHDT, CDR2 YNNKEL (reference sequence). CDR3: CASSHGTGGVQPQHF. DNA for the CDR3: TGTGCCAGCAGCCATGGGACAGGGGGCGTTCAGCCCCAGCATTTT.

The chain carries TRBV29-1 and TRBJ1-3, with D unresolved. Per germline, CDR1 SQVTM and CDR2 ANQGSEA. CDR3 size: 14 residues. Trimming cost V 7 bases and J 0 bases, with 13 bases left between them. CDR3 sequence reads: CSATSASSGNTIYF. The DNA of the CDR3 is TGCAGCGCTACCTCAGCGAGCTCTGGAAACACCATATATTTT. Using reference TRBV29-1 and TRBJ1-3 for the parts outside the CDR3, the full variable domain is SAVISQKPSRDICQRGTSLTIQCQVDSQVTMMFWYRQQPGQSLTLIATANQGSEATYESGFVIDKFPISRPNLTFSTLTVSNMSPEDSSIYLCSATSASSGNTIYFGEGSWLTVV.

The J gene is TRBJ2-7, the V gene TRBV19; 7 positions match TRBD1. The CDR3 is 16 amino acids. The junction had 12 bases not matched to a gene; V was cut back by 5 bases and J by 2 bases. The germline V gene has CDR1 LNHDA and CDR2 SQIVND (reference sequence). DNA for the CDR3: TGTGCCAGTAGTGCCTGGGGGACAGATACCCCCTACGAGCAGTACTTC. Residues: CASSAWGTDTPYEQYF. Supplemented by reference TRBV19 and TRBJ2-7, the full variable domain reads DGGITQSPKYLFRKEGQNVTLSCEQNLNHDAMYWYRQDPGQGLRLIYYSQIVNDFQKGDIAEGYSVSREKKESFPLTVTSAQKNPTAFYLCASSAWGTDTPYEQYFGPGTRLTVT.

The chain recombines TRBV7-9 with TRBJ1-3; maybe TRBD1 (5 bases). The CDR3 length is 14 residues. V lost 1 base to trimming and J lost 4 bases, with 8 bases between them. Germline V gives CDR1 SEHNR, CDR2 FQNEAQ (reference sequence). The CDR3 is CASSLDRQGNTIYF. The CDR3 nucleotides read TGTGCCAGCAGCTTAGACAGGCAAGGAAACACCATATATTTT.

The rearrangement links TRBV5-4 to TRBJ1-1; weak D call: TRBD1 (5 bases). This CDR3 has 16 residues. Germline V gene sequence: CDR1 SGHNT, CDR2 YYREEE (reference sequence). V was pared by 0 bases and J by 7 bases, with 19 bases between. The CDR3 coding sequence is TGTGCCAGCAGCTTGGCCAGGGTAGGGGTAAACGGTGAAGCTTTCTTT. Encoded protein: CASSLARVGVNGEAFF.

The genes are TRBV7-9 and TRBJ2-2; D possibly corresponds to TRBD2 (5 bases). Trimming took 1 base from V and 6 from J, leaving 12 bases between them. Germline V gene data show CDR1 as SEHNR and CDR2 as FQNEAQ (reference sequence). The length of the CDR3 is 15 residues. As DNA, the CDR3 is TGTGCCAGCAGCTTAGTCCCCGCGGGCGCCGGGGAGCTGTTTTTT. Translation gives CASSLVPAGAGELFF.

This clone was seen only once. This chain joins TRBV29-1 and TRBJ2-3; D ambiguous. Per germline, CDR1 SQVTM and CDR2 ANQGSEA. CDR3 length: 14 residues. Deletions cut 4 bases from V and 0 bases from J, with 11 bases between. CDR3 DNA sequence: TGCAGCGTTGTCGGCGGTTCTAGCACAGATACGCAGTATTTT. As protein: CSVVGGSSTDTQYF.

The chain couples TRBV5-8 to TRBJ2-3, with 10 bases that match TRBD1. The CDR3 has 15 amino acids. CDR1 is SGHTS, CDR2 YDEGEE, per germline. J gave up 3 bases and V 6 bases, and 7 bases lay outside the gene matches. The CDR3 DNA reads TGTGCCAGCACCCGACAGGGGGCTTTGACAGATACGCAGTATTTT. Its translation is CASTRQGALTDTQYF.

V gene TRBV4-3 combines with J gene TRBJ2-1, with 11 nucleotides matching TRBD2. The CDR3 spans 15 residues. Trimming at V came to 5 bases and at J to 4 bases, leaving 4 bases not matched to a gene. CDR1 is LGHNA and CDR2 is YSLEER in the germline V gene. The chain's CDR3 is CASSYRLAGYNEQFF. Here the CDR3 DNA reads TGCGCCAGCAGCTACCGACTAGCGGGGTACAATGAGCAGTTCTTC.

The CDR3 region is CASSYSAGAIQPQHF. CDR3 nucleotides: TGTGCCAGCAGTTACTCAGCGGGGGCTATCCAGCCCCAGCATTTT. V is TRBV6-5 and J is TRBJ1-5, with a weak D call TRBD1 (6 bases). The V gene lost 0 bases and the J gene lost 7 bases, with 13 bases spanning the gap. There are 15 residues in the CDR3. CDR1 is MNHEY, CDR2 SVGAGI, per germline.

This chain uses TRBV11-2 with TRBJ2-1, with D possibly being TRBD1 (5 bases). This CDR3 has 13 residues. The V and J ends lost 2 bases and 7 bases respectively, with 9 bases between them. Germline V gene sequence: CDR1 SGHAT, CDR2 FQNNGV. As DNA, the CDR3 is TGTGCCAGCAGCTTACAGGGATTAAATGAGCAGTTCTTC. Protein sequence: CASSLQGLNEQFF.

This rearrangement joins TRBV5-1 to TRBJ2-1; D may be TRBD1 (6 bases). Trimming left V 1 base short and J 3 bases short, with 11 bases between. Germline V CDR1 and CDR2: SGHRS, YFSETQ. The length of the CDR3 is 15 residues. The DNA of the CDR3 is TGCGCCAGCAGCTTGATGGGGGCGAGCTACAATGAGCAGTTCTTC. It codes for CASSLMGASYNEQFF.

The J gene is TRBJ2-7, the V gene TRBV12-3 or TRBV12-4; D remains ambiguous. This CDR3 is 12 amino acids long. The germline V and J ends were trimmed by 2 bases and 7 bases, with 9 bases remaining between them. Here the CDR3 DNA reads TGTGCCAGCAGTTTATTCACGCGGGAGCAGTACTTC. Translating gives CASSLFTREQYF.

The chain joins TRBV28 to TRBJ1-2, with 7 nucleotides matching TRBD1. V lost 7 bases and J lost 4; bases outside the gene matches: 18. CDR3 length equals 17 residues. CDR1 and CDR2 from the germline V gene are MDHEN and SYDVKM. CDR3 in DNA: TGTGCCAGCACCAGAGACAGGGAAAGTCCTAGACTCTATGGCTACACCTTC. Protein sequence: CASTRDRESPRLYGYTF.

CDR3 in DNA: TGCAGTGCTAGTGGACAGCCAACTGAAGCTTTCTTT. This codes for CSASGQPTEAFF. V gene TRBV20-1 combines with J gene TRBJ1-1; a weak D match, TRBD1 (6 bases). V lost 3 bases and J lost 5, with 10 bases in between. Germline V gene sequence: CDR1 DFQATT, CDR2 SNEGSKA (reference sequence). This CDR3 contains 12 residues.